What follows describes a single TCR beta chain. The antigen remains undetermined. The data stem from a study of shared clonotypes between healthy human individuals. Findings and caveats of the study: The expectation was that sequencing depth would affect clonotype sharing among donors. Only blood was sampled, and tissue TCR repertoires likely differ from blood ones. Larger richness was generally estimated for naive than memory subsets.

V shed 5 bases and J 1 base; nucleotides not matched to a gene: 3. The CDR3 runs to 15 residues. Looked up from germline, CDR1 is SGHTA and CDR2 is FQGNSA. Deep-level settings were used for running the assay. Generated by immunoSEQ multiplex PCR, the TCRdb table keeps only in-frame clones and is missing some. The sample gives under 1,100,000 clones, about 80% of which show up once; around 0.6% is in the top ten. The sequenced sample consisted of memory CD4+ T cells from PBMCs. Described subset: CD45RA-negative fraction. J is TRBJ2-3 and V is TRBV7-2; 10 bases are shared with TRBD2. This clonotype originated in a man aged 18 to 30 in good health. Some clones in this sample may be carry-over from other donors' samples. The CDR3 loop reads CASSPLAGGTDTQYF. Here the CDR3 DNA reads TGTGCCAGCAGCCCGCTAGCGGGAGGCACAGATACGCAGTATTTT.